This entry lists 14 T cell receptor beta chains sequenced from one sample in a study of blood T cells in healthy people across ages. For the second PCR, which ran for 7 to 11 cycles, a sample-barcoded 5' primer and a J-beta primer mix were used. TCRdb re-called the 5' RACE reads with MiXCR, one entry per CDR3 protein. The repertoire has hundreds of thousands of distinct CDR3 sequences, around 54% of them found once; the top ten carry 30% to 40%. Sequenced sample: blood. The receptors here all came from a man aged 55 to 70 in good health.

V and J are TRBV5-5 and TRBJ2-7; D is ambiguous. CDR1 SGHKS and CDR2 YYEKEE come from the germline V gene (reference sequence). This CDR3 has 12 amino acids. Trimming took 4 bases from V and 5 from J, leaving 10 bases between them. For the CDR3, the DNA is TGTGCCAGCAGCCCCCGGACGGACGAGCAGTACTTC. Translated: CASSPRTDEQYF.

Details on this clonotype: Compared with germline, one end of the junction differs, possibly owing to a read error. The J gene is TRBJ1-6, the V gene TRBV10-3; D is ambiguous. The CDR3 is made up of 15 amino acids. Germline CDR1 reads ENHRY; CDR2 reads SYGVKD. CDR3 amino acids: CAISATQSGNSPPHF. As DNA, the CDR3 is TGTGCCATCAGTGCGACCCAGAGTGGTAATTCACCCCCCCACTTT.

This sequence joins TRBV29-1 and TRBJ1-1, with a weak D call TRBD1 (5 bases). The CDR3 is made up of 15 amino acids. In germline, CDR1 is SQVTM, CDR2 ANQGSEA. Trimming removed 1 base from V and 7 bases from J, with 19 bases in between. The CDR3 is CSVEAPGLGVGEAFF. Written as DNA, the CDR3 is TGCAGCGTTGAAGCCCCGGGACTTGGGGTAGGTGAAGCTTTCTTT.

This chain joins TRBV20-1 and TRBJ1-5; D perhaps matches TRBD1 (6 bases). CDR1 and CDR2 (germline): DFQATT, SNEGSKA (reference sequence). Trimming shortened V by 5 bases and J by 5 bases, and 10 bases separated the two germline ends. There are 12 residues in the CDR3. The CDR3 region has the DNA TGCAGTGCTCACAGGGTAGATCAGCCCCAGCATTTT. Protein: CSAHRVDQPQHF.

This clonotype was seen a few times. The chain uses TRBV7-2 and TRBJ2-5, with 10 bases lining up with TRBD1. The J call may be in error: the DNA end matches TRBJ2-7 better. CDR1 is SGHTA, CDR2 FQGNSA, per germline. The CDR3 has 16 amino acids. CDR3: CASSLDVGTGVYEQYF. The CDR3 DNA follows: TGTGCCAGCAGCTTAGATGTAGGGACAGGGGTTTACGAGCAGTACTTC.

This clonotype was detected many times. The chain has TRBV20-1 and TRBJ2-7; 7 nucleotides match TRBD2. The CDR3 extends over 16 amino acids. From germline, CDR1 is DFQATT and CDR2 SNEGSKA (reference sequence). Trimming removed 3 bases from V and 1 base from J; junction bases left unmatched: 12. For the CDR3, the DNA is TGCAGTGCTAGCGATCCTCTGACGGGGGGTTCCTACGAGCAGTACTTC. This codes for CSASDPLTGGSYEQYF.

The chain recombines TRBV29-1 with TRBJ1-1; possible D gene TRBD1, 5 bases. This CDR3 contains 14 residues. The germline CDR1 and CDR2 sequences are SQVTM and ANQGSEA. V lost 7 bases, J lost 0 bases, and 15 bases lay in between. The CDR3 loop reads CSARRGDLNTEAFF. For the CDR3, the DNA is TGCAGCGCCCGGCGTGGGGACTTGAACACTGAAGCTTTCTTT.

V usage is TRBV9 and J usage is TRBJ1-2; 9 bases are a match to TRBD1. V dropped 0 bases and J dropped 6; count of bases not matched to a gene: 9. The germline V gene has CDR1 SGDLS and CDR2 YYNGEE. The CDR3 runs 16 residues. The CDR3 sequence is CASSVGPVTGGHGYTF. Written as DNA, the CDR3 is TGTGCCAGCAGCGTAGGCCCCGTGACAGGGGGACATGGCTACACCTTC. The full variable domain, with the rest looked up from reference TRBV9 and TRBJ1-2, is DSGVTQTPKHLITATGQRVTLRCSPRSGDLSVYWYQQSLDQGLQFLIQYYNGEERAKGNILERFSAQQFPDLHSELNLSSLELGDSALYFCASSVGPVTGGHGYTFGSGTRLTVV.

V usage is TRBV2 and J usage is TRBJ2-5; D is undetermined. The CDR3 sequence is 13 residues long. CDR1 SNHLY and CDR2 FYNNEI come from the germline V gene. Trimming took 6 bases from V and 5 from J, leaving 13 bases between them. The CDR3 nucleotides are TGTGCCAGCAGCGTTCTAGGATGGGAGACCCAGTACTTC. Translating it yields CASSVLGWETQYF.

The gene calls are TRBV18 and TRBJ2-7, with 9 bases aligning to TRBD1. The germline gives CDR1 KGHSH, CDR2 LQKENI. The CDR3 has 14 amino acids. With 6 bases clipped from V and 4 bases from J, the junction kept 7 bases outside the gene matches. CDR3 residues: CASSEGTGTYEQYF. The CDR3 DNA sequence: TGTGCCAGCTCGGAAGGGACAGGGACATACGAGCAGTACTTC.

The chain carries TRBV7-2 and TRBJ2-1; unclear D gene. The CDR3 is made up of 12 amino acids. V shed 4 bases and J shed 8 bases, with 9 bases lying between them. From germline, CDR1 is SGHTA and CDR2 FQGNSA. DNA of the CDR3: TGTGCCAGCAGCTCAGATATTTATGAGCAGTTCTTC. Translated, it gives CASSSDIYEQFF.

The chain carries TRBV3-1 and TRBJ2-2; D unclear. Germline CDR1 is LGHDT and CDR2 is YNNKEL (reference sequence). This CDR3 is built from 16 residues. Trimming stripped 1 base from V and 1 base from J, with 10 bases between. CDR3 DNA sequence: TGTGCCAGCAGCCAAGCCTCGCGGCTGAACACCGGGGAGCTGTTTTTT. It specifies CASSQASRLNTGELFF.

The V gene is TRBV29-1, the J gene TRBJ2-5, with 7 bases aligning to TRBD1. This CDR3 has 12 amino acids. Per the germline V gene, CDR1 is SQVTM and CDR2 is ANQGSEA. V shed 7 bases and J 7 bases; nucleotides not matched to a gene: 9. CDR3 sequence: CSARTGLGTQYF. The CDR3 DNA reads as TGCAGCGCTCGGACAGGCCTCGGGACCCAGTACTTC.

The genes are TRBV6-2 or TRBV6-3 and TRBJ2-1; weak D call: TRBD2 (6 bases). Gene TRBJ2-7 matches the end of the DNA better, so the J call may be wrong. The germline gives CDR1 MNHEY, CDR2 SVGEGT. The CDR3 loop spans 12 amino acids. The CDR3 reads CASETDYNEQYF. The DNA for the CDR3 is TGTGCCAGCGAGACGGACTACAATGAGCAGTACTTC.